This TCR beta chain is drawn from a study of T-cell reconstitution after alpha-beta-depleted transplantation in children. Study-wide results and caveats: T-cell numbers and diversity one year post-transplant derived largely from freshly generated T cells. Expanded graft clones numbering several hundred reportedly gave rise to alpha-beta T cells about two months after transplant. Some patients showed high day-60 TCRbeta diversity, which derived from surviving recipient T cells and thymic progenitors.

This CDR3 has 12 residues. The V gene lost 10 bases and the J gene lost 5 bases, with 14 bases spanning the gap. CDR1 and CDR2 from the germline V gene are MGHRA and YSYEKL. Using unique molecular identifiers, the investigators prepared the TCRbeta library. Via MiXCR, TCRdb re-called the PCR reads, giving one row per CDR3 protein. This table has around 450,000 distinct CDR3 sequences, about 17% appearing once. The table lists this clonotype with a few counts. Its cognate antigen is unknown. The receptor was isolated from a boy younger than two who had a stem cell transplant for Wiskott-Aldrich syndrome, so the T cells may come from the graft donor. The sequences come from PBMCs, mostly from graft donor cells, collected 360 days after TCRalphabeta/CD19-depleted stem cell transplant. The V gene is TRBV4-1, the J gene TRBJ2-5; D may be TRBD1 (6 bases). In DNA form, the CDR3 reads TGCGCCACACAGGGTCTATCGGAGACCCAGTACTTC. Protein product: CATQGLSETQYF.